This T cell receptor beta chain was observed in a study of cytomegalovirus exposure and HLA in healthy donors. Points from the study as a whole: CMV serostatus was the sole immune exposure data available. In presence/absence analyses, roughly uniform sequencing depth across donors was assumed. In an earlier analysis, in around 590 donors, most V segments appeared productive either ~87% or ~30% of the time.

Points on this clone: Its antigen is unknown.

The PCR made use of 60 Vbeta and 13 Jbeta primers. Per the authors' pipeline: In a later analysis, about 11 million of about 80 million unique beta chains occurred in at least two donors. TCRdb's copy holds only in-frame clones and misses some; the assay was immunoSEQ multiplex PCR. V and J calls and clone size are as listed in that table; D and trimming were resolved from the DNA. The profile shows around 92,000 clones, about 84% of them singletons. The CDR3 loop spans 18 amino acids. After removal of 5 bases from V and 0 bases from J, the junction contained 13 bases not matched to a gene. In germline, CDR1 is SEHNR, CDR2 FQNEAQ (reference sequence).

The chain joins TRBV7-9 to TRBJ2-1, with 7 nucleotides matching TRBD2. The receptor comes from a girl aged 2-10 years in good health and CMV-seropositive. Sequences were obtained from PBMCs. The CDR3 DNA reads as TGTGCCAGCAGCCCCCGGGTAGCGGGTGGGAGCTCCTACAATGAGCAGTTCTTC. Its protein is CASSPRVAGGSSYNEQFF.